A single sample gave rise to the 15 T cell receptor beta chains below, sequenced in a study of blood T cell repertoires in COVID-19. Using immunoSEQ multiplex PCR, the repertoire was profiled, and TCRdb retains in-frame clones only, with some absent. The sample has approximately 150,000 clones; just under 85% are singletons. The sample taken for sequencing was peripheral blood. These receptors all stem from a woman of 80 years or more with COVID-19, enrolled during active disease.

The genes are TRBV6-5 and TRBJ2-1; TRBD2 aligns across 9 bases. The CDR3 has 15 amino acids. Germline-derived CDR1 and CDR2 are MNHEY and SVGAGI. Unmatched junction bases numbered 8, after V lost 4 bases and J lost 7 bases. CDR3: CASSSGGGVVNEQFF. CDR3 bases: TGTGCCAGCAGTTCCGGCGGGGGGGTAGTTAATGAGCAGTTCTTC.

The CDR3 DNA follows: TGTGCCAGCAGCCCCCCGAGCACAGATACGCAGTATTTT. Encoded protein: CASSPPSTDTQYF. The chain combines TRBV7-2 with TRBJ2-3; D ambiguous. Germline CDR1 reads SGHTA; CDR2 reads FQGNSA. This CDR3 comprises 13 residues. V was shortened by 5 bases and J by 0 bases, with 6 bases between the two germline ends.

The V and J genes are TRBV18 and TRBJ2-1, with 9 bases that match TRBD2. Germline assignment: CDR1 KGHSH and CDR2 LQKENI. There are 16 residues in the CDR3. J gave up 2 bases and V 1 base, and 3 bases lay outside the gene matches. The CDR3 is CASSPLGGRAYNEQFF. For the CDR3, the DNA is TGTGCCAGCTCACCACTGGGCGGGAGGGCCTACAATGAGCAGTTCTTC.

This chain connects TRBV25-1 to TRBJ1-6; possible D gene TRBD1, 6 bases. V lost 6 bases, J lost 7 bases, and 16 bases lay in between. The length of the CDR3 is 15 residues. Germline V gives CDR1 MGHDK, CDR2 SYGVNS. The CDR3 spells CASSAGDIRNSPLHF. The CDR3 DNA is TGTGCCAGCAGCGCCGGGGACATCAGGAATTCACCCCTCCACTTT.

The V call is TRBV14, the J call TRBJ1-5, with D uncertain. Germline lookup yields CDR1 SGHDN and CDR2 FVKESK. The V gene lost 3 bases and the J gene lost 2 bases, with 8 bases spanning the gap. This CDR3 is 14 amino acids long. The CDR3 region has the DNA TGTGCCAGCAGCCAGTCGGGAGGCAATCAGCCCCAGCATTTT. This codes for CASSQSGGNQPQHF.

The V call is TRBV7-9, the J call TRBJ1-6, with D possibly matching TRBD1 (5 bases). The CDR3 totals 16 residues. Trimming stripped 7 bases from V and 7 bases from J, with 20 bases between. Germline V lookup: CDR1 SEHNR, CDR2 FQNEAQ (reference sequence). CDR3 nucleotide sequence: TGTGCCAGCACCTGGGGATTACAGGCCCCGAATTCACCCCTCCACTTT. Translated: CASTWGLQAPNSPLHF.

This clone was seen a handful of times. The rearrangement joins TRBV7-9 to TRBJ2-7; TRBD2 matches 13 bases. Germline V gene data show CDR1 as SEHNR and CDR2 as FQNEAQ (reference sequence). The CDR3 extends over 14 amino acids. V dropped 10 bases and J dropped 9; count of bases not matched to a gene: 12. The CDR3 DNA reads as TGTGCCACCTCCCTCGGGACTAGCGGGATCCTGCAGTACTTC. It encodes CATSLGTSGILQYF. The full variable domain, with the rest looked up from reference TRBV7-9 and TRBJ2-7, is DTGVSQNPRHKITKRGQNVTFRCDPISEHNRLYWYRQTLGQGPEFLTYFQNEAQLEKSRLLSDRFSAERPKGSFSTLEIQRTEQGDSAMYLCATSLGTSGILQYFGPGTRLTVT.

The chain uses TRBV6-6 and TRBJ1-2; D is undetermined. V lost 5 bases, J lost 7 bases, and 17 bases lay in between. Germline CDR1 reads MNHNY; CDR2 reads SVGAGI (reference sequence). This CDR3 is 14 amino acids long. CDR3 sequence (DNA): TGTGCCAGCAGTCCCGGGGAATTTATTTTTGGCTACACCTTC. Its protein is CASSPGEFIFGYTF.

This clone was recorded only once. The chain couples TRBV7-2 to TRBJ1-2, with a possible D match to TRBD1 (5 bases). CDR3 length equals 14 residues. Deletions cut 2 bases from V and 1 base from J, with 8 bases between. Germline V gene sequence: CDR1 SGHTA, CDR2 FQGNSA. CDR3 in DNA: TGTGCCAGCAGCTTAACACAGGTTAACTATGGCTACACCTTC. It yields the protein CASSLTQVNYGYTF. The variable domain in full, with the rest retrieved from reference TRBV7-2 and TRBJ1-2, is GAGVSQSPSNKVTEKGKDVELRCDPISGHTALYWYRQSLGQGLEFLIYFQGNSAPDKSGLPSDRFSAERTGGSVSTLTIQRTQQEDSAVYLCASSLTQVNYGYTFGSGTRLTVV.

The chain couples TRBV24-1 to TRBJ1-2, with TRBD1 matching over 8 bases. The CDR3 consists of 14 residues. The germline V gene has CDR1 KGHDR and CDR2 SFDVKD. V lost 4 bases, J lost 4 bases, and 4 bases stayed unmatched. Here the CDR3 reads CATSESTGVYGYTF. The CDR3 DNA reads TGTGCCACCAGTGAGTCGACAGGGGTCTATGGCTACACCTTC.

The chain uses TRBV12-3 or TRBV12-4 and TRBJ2-7; tentatively, D is TRBD2 (7 bases). V was cut by 7 bases and J by 8 bases, with 18 bases left in between. The CDR3 is 13 residues long. The CDR3 loop reads CASTKGEGGQQYF. CDR3 DNA: TGTGCCAGCACTAAGGGTGAGGGGGGGCAGCAGTACTTC.

The rearrangement links TRBV9 to TRBJ2-2; 8 bases are shared with TRBD2. This CDR3 is built from 21 residues. V lost 0 bases, J lost 2 bases, and 18 bases stayed unmatched. Germline loops: CDR1 SGDLS, CDR2 YYNGEE. The CDR3 reads CASSVVEQGAAIAGNTGELFF. The CDR3 DNA sequence: TGTGCCAGCAGCGTAGTGGAGCAGGGTGCGGCTATAGCGGGAAACACCGGGGAGCTGTTTTTT.

V is TRBV5-1 and J is TRBJ2-7; 8 nucleotides match TRBD2. The germline gives CDR1 SGHRS, CDR2 YFSETQ. The CDR3 has 15 residues. The trim removed 1 base at V and 4 bases at J, leaving 7 bases unmatched. The CDR3 protein is CASSLQAGDLYEQYF. For the CDR3, the DNA is TGCGCCAGCAGCTTGCAAGCGGGGGATTTGTACGAGCAGTACTTC.

V and J are TRBV5-1 and TRBJ2-1, with D possibly TRBD1 on 5 matching bases. The CDR3 loop spans 17 amino acids. Trimming cost V 0 bases and J 7 bases, with 20 bases left between them. Germline CDR1 and CDR2: SGHRS and YFSETQ. CDR3 coding DNA: TGCGCCAGCAGCTTGGCCGTAGGACACCTGTTCATTAATGAGCAGTTCTTC. Its protein is CASSLAVGHLFINEQFF. Filled out from reference TRBV5-1 and TRBJ2-1, the complete variable domain reads KAGVTQTPRYLIKTRGQQVTLSCSPISGHRSVSWYQQTPGQGLQFLFEYFSETQRNKGNFPGRFSGRQFSNSRSEMNVSTLELGDSALYLCASSLAVGHLFINEQFFGPGTRLTVL.

This chain uses TRBV27 with TRBJ1-1; D unclear. With 6 bases removed from V and 1 base from J, the gap between germline ends came to 9 bases. Germline CDR1 MNHEY, CDR2 SMNVEV (reference sequence). This CDR3 has 13 amino acids. Here the CDR3 DNA reads TGTGCCAGCAGAACTACAAGGAACACTGAAGCTTTCTTT. Translation gives CASRTTRNTEAFF.